This T cell receptor (beta chain) was documented in a study of human T cells and chemical hapten exposure. Regarding the study as a whole: Expanded TCRs produced significantly more large CDR3 similarity clusters than controls did.

As for this clonotype: Its target is not known.

As the library was built, unique molecular identifiers were attached to individual cDNA molecules. Original processing notes: Between roughly 20,000 and 700,000 TCRs appeared in each sample, and the median stood at around 92,000. MiXCR was run by TCRdb on the RACE reads, yielding one entry per CDR3 protein. The V and J calls follow TCRdb's processing rather than the paper's. The sample records around 200,000 distinct CDR3 sequences, 25% to 30% being singletons. The CDR3 contains 15 residues. Per the germline V gene, CDR1 is LGHNA and CDR2 is YNFKEQ. With V trimmed by 0 bases and J by 9 bases, 3 bases remained unmatched. As to time point: pre-sensitization, week 0. Treatment meaning: therapeutic diphenylcyclopropenone sensitization with weekly scalp DPC. Sample donors consisted of patients with alopecia, aged 18 to 70 years, who were suitable for DPC.

The rearrangement joins TRBV4-2 to TRBJ2-1; 12 positions match TRBD2. The sequence was collected from a woman in her twenties or thirties with alopecia areata. Some clones in this sample may be carry-over from other donors' samples. Material: whole blood, obtained in connection with sensitization to the hapten diphenylcyclopropenone (DPC). DNA of the CDR3: TGTGCCAGCAGCCAAGATACACTAGCGGGAGGTGAGCAGTTCTTC. This gives the protein CASSQDTLAGGEQFF.